One and the same sample provided the 15 T cell receptor beta chains below, sequenced in a study of control samples from healthy donors and cancer patients. Data came from immunoSEQ multiplex PCR; TCRdb stores just in-frame clones and leaves some out. The data show roughly 130,000 clones, 91% seen once. Sample: blood. These TCRs come from a man between 18 and 35 years old in good health.

This sequence joins TRBV2 and TRBJ2-2; no reliable D call. Germline V CDR1 and CDR2: SNHLY, FYNNEI. The length of the CDR3 is 15 residues. With 4 bases removed from V and 0 bases from J, the gap between germline ends came to 9 bases. The CDR3 region is CASSVGPANTGELFF. The CDR3 coding sequence is TGTGCCAGCAGTGTCGGCCCAGCGAACACCGGGGAGCTGTTTTTT.

V is TRBV6-5 and J is TRBJ2-7; no definite D call. V lost 5 bases, J lost 1 base, and 15 bases lay in between. The CDR3 is 15 amino acids. The germline V gene encodes CDR1 MNHEY and CDR2 SVGAGI. The CDR3 DNA sequence: TGTGCCAGCAGTCCCTTCGGAGAGAAATCCTACGAGCAGTACTTC. Residues: CASSPFGEKSYEQYF.

The gene calls are TRBV28 and TRBJ2-3; TRBD2 might be the D (6 bases). V was pared by 7 bases and J by 3 bases, with 17 bases between. The CDR3 loop spans 15 amino acids. CDR1 and CDR2 from the germline V gene are MDHEN and SYDVKM. The CDR3 reads CASTSPAGSTDTQYF. The CDR3 coding sequence is TGTGCCAGCACTTCCCCGGCCGGGAGTACAGATACGCAGTATTTT.

The chain employs TRBV2 and TRBJ1-5; unclear D gene. The CDR3 has 14 residues. CDR1 and CDR2 (germline): SNHLY, FYNNEI. V lost 5 bases and J lost 3, with 11 bases in between. CDR3: CASSPGRDNQPQHF. CDR3 bases: TGTGCCAGCAGTCCTGGGAGGGACAATCAGCCCCAGCATTTT.

This rearrangement joins TRBV19 to TRBJ2-3; D gene unclear. The CDR3 totals 16 residues. CDR1 and CDR2 from the germline V gene are LNHDA and SQIVND (reference sequence). V was clipped by 3 bases and J by 0 bases, with 13 bases between them. For the CDR3, the DNA is TGTGCCAGTAGTATCAGTTCCGCCCGCAGCACAGATACGCAGTATTTT. Translating gives CASSISSARSTDTQYF.

CDR3 DNA: TGTGCCAGCACCGCGCGACAGGGCTTGAGTGAAAAACTGTTTTTT. It is translated as CASTARQGLSEKLFF. This chain uses TRBV6-5 with TRBJ1-4; 7 bases align to TRBD1. CDR3 size: 15 residues. The junction had 12 bases not matched to a gene; V was cut back by 7 bases and J by 7 bases. Germline V CDR1 and CDR2: MNHEY, SVGAGI.

This chain connects TRBV10-3 to TRBJ2-5; D call uncertain. CDR3 size: 14 residues. V gave up 0 bases and J gave up 4 bases, with 9 bases separating them. Germline values: CDR1 ENHRY, CDR2 SYGVKD. CDR3 sequence reads: CAISESGRAETQYF. CDR3 DNA: TGTGCCATCAGTGAGTCGGGAAGGGCAGAGACCCAGTACTTC.

The chain carries TRBV19 and TRBJ2-1; TRBD2 matches at 8 bases. The CDR3 extends over 15 amino acids. Germline loops: CDR1 LNHDA, CDR2 SQIVND (reference sequence). V shed 4 bases, J shed 2 bases, and the junction held 4 bases outside the gene matches. Here the CDR3 reads CASSTSGGPYNEQFF. CDR3 in DNA: TGTGCCAGTAGTACATCGGGGGGGCCCTACAATGAGCAGTTCTTC.

This chain links TRBV27 with TRBJ2-5, with 9 bases matching TRBD2. Unmatched junction bases numbered 12, after V lost 5 bases and J lost 5 bases. Germline V CDR1 and CDR2: MNHEY, SMNVEV (reference sequence). CDR3 length: 16 residues. The CDR3 loop is CASSPILAGSPETQYF. The CDR3 DNA reads as TGTGCCAGCAGTCCTATCCTAGCGGGGTCTCCCGAGACCCAGTACTTC.

The chain is built from TRBV19 and TRBJ2-7, with a weak D call TRBD1 (6 bases). Trimming took off 4 bases at V and 0 bases at J, with 10 bases between the two ends. This CDR3 region has 14 residues. Germline V gives CDR1 LNHDA, CDR2 SQIVND (reference sequence). In DNA, the CDR3 is TGTGCCAGTAGTAGACAGGTTAGCTCCTACGAGCAGTACTTC. This sequence encodes CASSRQVSSYEQYF.

The chain recombines TRBV6-6 with TRBJ2-7; 8 bases line up with TRBD2. CDR1 is MNHNY and CDR2 is SVGAGI in the germline V gene (reference sequence). The CDR3 length is 13 residues. The V segment lost 5 bases and the J segment 3 bases; nucleotides outside the gene matches: 3. The CDR3 sequence is CASSTGGSYEQYF. For the CDR3, the DNA is TGTGCCAGCAGTACGGGGGGGAGCTACGAGCAGTACTTC.

The chain is built from TRBV6-2 or TRBV6-3 and TRBJ1-2; tentative D call: TRBD1 (5 bases). The CDR3 is 16 amino acids. Per germline, CDR1 MNHEY and CDR2 SVGEGT. With 0 bases removed from V and 1 base from J, the gap between germline ends came to 12 bases. The CDR3 coding sequence is TGTGCCAGCAGTTACTCTACGACAGCCCATAACTATGGCTACACCTTC. Its protein product is CASSYSTTAHNYGYTF.

In this sample, this clone turned up a few times. This rearrangement joins TRBV15 to TRBJ1-5; 12 bases fit TRBD1. From germline, CDR1 is LNHNV and CDR2 YYDKDF (reference sequence). Trimming cost V 6 bases and J 2 bases; bases outside gene matches: 5. The CDR3 runs to 16 residues. In nucleotides, the CDR3 is TGTGCCACCAGGGGACAGGGGGCGCGGGGCAATCAGCCCCAGCATTTT. It specifies CATRGQGARGNQPQHF.

The CDR3 here is CASSPQSGQPQHF. In DNA, the CDR3 is TGCGCCAGCAGCCCCCAAAGTGGACAGCCCCAGCATTTT. V gene TRBV5-1 combines with J gene TRBJ1-5; D is uncertain. This CDR3 contains 13 residues. The germline V gene has CDR1 SGHRS and CDR2 YFSETQ. The V and J ends lost 4 bases and 7 bases respectively, with 12 bases between them.

This chain joins TRBV2 and TRBJ1-1; TRBD1 is a possible D gene (5 bases). Deletions cut 8 bases from V and 3 bases from J, with 19 bases between. The CDR3 spans 15 residues. The germline CDR1 and CDR2 sequences are SNHLY and FYNNEI. This chain's CDR3 is CASERDPSRYTEAFF. DNA of the CDR3: TGTGCCAGCGAGCGGGACCCATCGAGGTACACTGAAGCTTTCTTT.